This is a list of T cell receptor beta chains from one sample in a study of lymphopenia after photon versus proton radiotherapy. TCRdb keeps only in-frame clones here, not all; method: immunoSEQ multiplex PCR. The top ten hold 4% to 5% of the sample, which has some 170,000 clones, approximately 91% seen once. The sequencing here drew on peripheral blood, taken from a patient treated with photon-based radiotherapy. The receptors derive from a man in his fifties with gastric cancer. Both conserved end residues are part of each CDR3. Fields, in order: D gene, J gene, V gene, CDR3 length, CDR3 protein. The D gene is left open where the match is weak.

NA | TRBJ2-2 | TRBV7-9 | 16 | CASSYTRTGYTGELFF
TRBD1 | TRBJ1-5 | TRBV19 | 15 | CASSIDGTGDQPQHF
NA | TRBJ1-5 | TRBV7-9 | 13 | CASSLGVQDPQHF
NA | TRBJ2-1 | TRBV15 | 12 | CATRPDHNEQFF
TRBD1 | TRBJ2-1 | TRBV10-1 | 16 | CASSESTAGGYNEQFF
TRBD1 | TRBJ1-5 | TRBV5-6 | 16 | CASSLRQGNSNQPQHF
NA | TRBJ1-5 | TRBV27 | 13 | CASRPTGNQPQHF
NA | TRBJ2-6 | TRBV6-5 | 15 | CASSYTRAGANVLTF
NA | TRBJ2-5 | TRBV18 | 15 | CASSPPTGGRETQYF
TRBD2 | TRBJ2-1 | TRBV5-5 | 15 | CASSRSGRVGNEQFF
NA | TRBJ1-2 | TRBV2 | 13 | CASSGDGSYGYTF
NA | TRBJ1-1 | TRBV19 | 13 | CASSEETVTEAFF
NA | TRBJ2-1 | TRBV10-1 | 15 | CASSESGSGYNEQFF
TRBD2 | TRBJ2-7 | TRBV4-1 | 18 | CASSQGPAGTSGMYEQYF
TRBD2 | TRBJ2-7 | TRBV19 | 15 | CASTLGWEGPNEQYF
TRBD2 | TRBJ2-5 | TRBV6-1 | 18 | CASSEGAPGLAGGETQYF
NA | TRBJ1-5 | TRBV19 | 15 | CASSIVGHSYQPQHF
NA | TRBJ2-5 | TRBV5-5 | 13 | CASSSGSKETQYF
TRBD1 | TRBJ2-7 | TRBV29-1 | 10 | CSGQGDEQYF
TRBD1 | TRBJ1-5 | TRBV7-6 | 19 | CASSLGSGGSVDRNQPQHF
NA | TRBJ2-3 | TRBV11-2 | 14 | CASSLAGVEDTQYF
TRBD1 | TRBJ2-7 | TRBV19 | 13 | CASSTGPTYEQYF
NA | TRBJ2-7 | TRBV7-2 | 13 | CASSLERLYEQYF
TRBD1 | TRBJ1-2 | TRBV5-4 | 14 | CASSLTGGKSGYTF
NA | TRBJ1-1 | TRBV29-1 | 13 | CSVEVRENTEAFF
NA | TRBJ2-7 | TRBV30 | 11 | CAWSSWSEQYF
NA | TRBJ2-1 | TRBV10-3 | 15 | CAISDWEGGSNEQFF
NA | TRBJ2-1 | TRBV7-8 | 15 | CASSLALGPYNEQFF
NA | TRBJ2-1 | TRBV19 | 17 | CASNSFTGSGSSYEQFF
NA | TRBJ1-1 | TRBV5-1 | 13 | CASSNTGFSEAFF
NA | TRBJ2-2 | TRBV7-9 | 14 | CASSIRGSTGELFF
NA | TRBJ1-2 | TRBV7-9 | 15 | CASTPREGGGYGYTF
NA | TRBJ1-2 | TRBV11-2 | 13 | CASSLNRDYGYTF
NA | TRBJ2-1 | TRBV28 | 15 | CASSLFRTVNNEQFF
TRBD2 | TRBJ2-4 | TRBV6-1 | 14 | CASRGLAGVNIQYF
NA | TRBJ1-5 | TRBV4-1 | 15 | CASSQEGQGDQPQHF
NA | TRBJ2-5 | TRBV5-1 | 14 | CASSAQGPRETQYF
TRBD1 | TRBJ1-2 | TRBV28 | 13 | CASRQDRGYGYTF
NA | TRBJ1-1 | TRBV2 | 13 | CASRGFRYTEAFF
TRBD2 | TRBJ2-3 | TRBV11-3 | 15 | CASSRRLAGEDTQYF